These T cell receptor beta chains were read from a single sample in a study of blood T cell repertoires in COVID-19. Only in-frame clones appear in the TCRdb table, and some are missing; sequencing was by immunoSEQ multiplex PCR. Of over 50,000 clones detected, about 82% appear once; the ten largest clones hold roughly 5.7%. Input material: peripheral blood. The receptors here all came from a man aged 65 to 79 with acute or convalescent COVID-19. The conserved cysteine and the conserved F or W are not part of the CDR3 here. Fields, in order: CDR3 protein, J gene, V gene.

CDR3aa: ASSRDRGSYEQY; j_gene: TRBJ2-7; v_gene: TRBV5-1
CDR3aa: ASSPSKLPPPKVVTGELF; j_gene: TRBJ2-2; v_gene: TRBV28
CDR3aa: ASSLTSGGQETQY; j_gene: TRBJ2-5; v_gene: TRBV7-9
CDR3aa: ASSRTPVYEQY; j_gene: TRBJ2-7; v_gene: TRBV5-6
CDR3aa: ASSLDRADQPQH; j_gene: TRBJ1-5; v_gene: TRBV2
CDR3aa: ASSLRDRVFNEQF; j_gene: TRBJ2-1; v_gene: TRBV5-1
CDR3aa: ASSPDRGEAF; j_gene: TRBJ1-1; v_gene: TRBV7-8
CDR3aa: ASRQGGSEKLF; j_gene: TRBJ1-4; v_gene: TRBV12-3/TRBV12-4
CDR3aa: ASSRGTAYEQY; j_gene: TRBJ2-7; v_gene: TRBV11-3
CDR3aa: ASSPRGSGTDTQY; j_gene: TRBJ2-3; v_gene: TRBV5-5
CDR3aa: ASSLYRGRSGELF; j_gene: TRBJ2-2; v_gene: TRBV7-2
CDR3aa: ASRPPGTYNEKLF; j_gene: TRBJ1-4; v_gene: TRBV6-5
CDR3aa: ASRGQGLLDYNEQF; j_gene: TRBJ2-1; v_gene: TRBV6-6
CDR3aa: ASSQDSSTSTDTQY; j_gene: TRBJ2-3; v_gene: TRBV4-2
CDR3aa: ASSLVGRMEQF; j_gene: TRBJ2-1; v_gene: TRBV12-3/TRBV12-4
CDR3aa: ASSDGGQGAEQY; j_gene: TRBJ2-7; v_gene: TRBV5-1
CDR3aa: ASGGTGTANTGELF; j_gene: TRBJ2-2; v_gene: TRBV6-6
CDR3aa: ASSPGRTSGETTDTQY; j_gene: TRBJ2-3; v_gene: TRBV5-1
CDR3aa: ASSDRGTGIQETQY; j_gene: TRBJ2-5; v_gene: TRBV11-1
CDR3aa: ASSYIQGSQTQY; j_gene: TRBJ2-5; v_gene: TRBV6-2/TRBV6-3
CDR3aa: ASRHEVQYSPLH; j_gene: TRBJ1-6; v_gene: TRBV6-5
CDR3aa: ASSFVRRVGGPQH; j_gene: TRBJ1-5; v_gene: TRBV28
CDR3aa: ASSSWTSGGLSYNEQF; j_gene: TRBJ2-1; v_gene: TRBV6-2/TRBV6-3